This TCR beta chain was documented in a study of T cells after posttransplantation cyclophosphamide. On the day of bone marrow donation, the related graft donor provided peripheral blood. CDR3 length equals 11 residues. Trimming stripped 3 bases from V and 6 bases from J, with 3 bases between. Germline loops: CDR1 SGHVS, CDR2 FQNEAQ. Notes on the study in general: TRB overlap between skin or GI tissue T cells and blood was limited. Donor CD8+ memory clones often dominated recipient blood repertoires at later times.

Points on this clone: Its antigen is as yet unknown.

Assay: immunoSEQ multiplex PCR; the TCRdb copy retains only in-frame clones and omits some. This sample has just over 65,000 clones, with around 93% found just once. This TCR came from a woman aged 25 to 45 in good health and a related stem cell transplant donor. The sample consisted of PBMCs. V and J are TRBV7-8 and TRBJ1-3, with no clear D. The CDR3, as DNA: TGTGCCAGCAGCTTCGAAAACACCATATATTTT. It encodes CASSFENTIYF.